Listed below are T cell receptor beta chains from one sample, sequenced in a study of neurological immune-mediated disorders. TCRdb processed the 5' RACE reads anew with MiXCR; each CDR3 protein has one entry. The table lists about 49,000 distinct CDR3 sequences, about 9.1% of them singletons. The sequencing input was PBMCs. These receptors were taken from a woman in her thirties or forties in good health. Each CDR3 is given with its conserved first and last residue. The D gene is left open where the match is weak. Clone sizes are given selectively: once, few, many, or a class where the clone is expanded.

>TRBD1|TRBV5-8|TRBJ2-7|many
CASSLRGGLYEQYF
TGTGCCAGCAGCCTGCGAGGGGGCCTCTACGAGCAGTACTTC
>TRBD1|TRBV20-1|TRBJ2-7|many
CSASGTGLPNTHEQYF
TGCAGTGCTAGTGGGACAGGTCTGCCCAACACCCACGAGCAGTACTTC
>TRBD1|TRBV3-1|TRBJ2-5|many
CASSQMTGGQETQYF
TGTGCCAGCAGCCAGATGACAGGGGGTCAAGAGACCCAGTACTTC
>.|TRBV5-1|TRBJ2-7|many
CASSGGYEQYF
TGCGCCAGCAGCGGTGGGTACGAGCAGTACTTC
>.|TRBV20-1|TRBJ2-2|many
CSASPVSGGELFF
TGCAGTGCTAGTCCCGTCTCGGGCGGGGAGCTGTTTTTT
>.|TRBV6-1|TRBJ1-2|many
CASSLRTNYGYTF
TGTGCCAGCAGTCTGCGGACCAACTATGGCTACACCTTC
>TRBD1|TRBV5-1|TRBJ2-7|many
CASTRGSGNEQYF
TGCGCCAGCACCAGGGGGTCCGGGAACGAGCAGTACTTC
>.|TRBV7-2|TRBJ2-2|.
CASSRVGGNTGELFF
TGTGCCAGCAGCCGTGTGGGCGGGAACACCGGGGAGCTGTTTTTT
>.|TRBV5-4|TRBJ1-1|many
CASSLDRVGVLGTEAFF
TGTGCCAGCAGCTTGGACAGGGTGGGGGTATTAGGCACTGAAGCTTTCTTT
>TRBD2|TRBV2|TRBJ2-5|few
CASSWEGAETQYF
TGTGCCAGCAGTTGGGAGGGAGCAGAGACCCAGTACTTC
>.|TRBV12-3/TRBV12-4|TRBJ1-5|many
CASSWTVWSQPQHF
TGTGCCAGCAGTTGGACAGTCTGGAGTCAGCCCCAGCATTTT
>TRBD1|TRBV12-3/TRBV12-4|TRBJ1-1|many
CASSLGQGLVNTEAFF
TGTGCCAGCAGTTTAGGACAGGGTCTGGTGAACACTGAAGCTTTCTTT
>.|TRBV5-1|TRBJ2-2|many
CASSLAGRANTGELFF
TGCGCCAGCAGCTTGGCCGGAAGGGCGAACACCGGGGAGCTGTTTTTT
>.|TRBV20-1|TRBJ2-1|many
CSARSTNGFNEQFF
TGCAGTGCTAGATCGACAAACGGGTTCAATGAGCAGTTCTTC
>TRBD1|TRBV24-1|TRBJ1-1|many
CATRTGGGTEAFF
TGTGCCACCCGGACAGGGGGGGGCACTGAAGCTTTCTTT
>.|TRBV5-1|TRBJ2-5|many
CASSLDIQETQYF
TGCGCCAGCAGCTTGGACATCCAAGAGACCCAGTACTTC
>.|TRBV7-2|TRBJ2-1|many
CASSFNRVAYYNEQFF
TGTGCCAGCAGCTTTAACAGGGTAGCCTACTACAATGAGCAGTTCTTC
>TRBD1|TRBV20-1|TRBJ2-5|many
CSAPGTGTETQYF
TGCAGTGCGCCCGGGACAGGGACAGAGACCCAGTACTTC